This TCR beta chain was found in a study of molecular identifiers for immune sequencing clone quantification. TCRdb reprocessed the PCR reads with MiXCR, giving one entry per CDR3 protein. The table lists some 70,000 distinct CDR3 sequences, roughly 18% of them singletons. This clonotype was recorded many times. V lost 4 bases to trimming and J lost 4 bases, with 13 bases between them. The germline CDR1 and CDR2 sequences are LGHDT and YNNKEL (reference sequence). CDR3 length equals 15 residues. Specimen: naive CD8+ T cells from blood, with Jurkat cell RNA spiked in. Documented subset: FACS-sorted CD8+CD4-CCR7+CD45RA+ naive T cells. The TCR comes from a human donor in good health. Some libraries in this study had Jurkat cell RNA spiked in. The chain combines TRBV3-1 with TRBJ2-2, with D maybe TRBD2 (6 bases). The CDR3 region is CASSPIGGSTGELFF. CDR3 bases: TGTGCCAGCAGCCCAATTGGAGGGAGCACCGGGGAGCTGTTTTTT.